This T cell receptor (beta chain) was identified in a study of cytomegalovirus exposure and HLA in healthy donors. Study-level findings and limits: Most TCR sequences were rare, but some public TCRs occurred in many donors.

The V and J ends lost 2 bases and 2 bases respectively, with 11 bases between them. This CDR3 spans 15 amino acids. The germline CDR1 and CDR2 sequences are MNHEY and SVGAGI. The primer mix had 60 Vbeta and 13 Jbeta primers. Sequenced by immunoSEQ multiplex PCR; TCRdb stores in-frame clones only, minus some. Among roughly 130,000 clones listed, 80% were seen once. Of note for this clone: What it binds is unknown.

The sequence was collected from a woman aged 40 to 50 in good health and CMV-seronegative. The sequenced material came from PBMCs. The V call is TRBV6-5, the J call TRBJ2-3; TRBD2 might be the D (7 bases). CDR3 amino acids: CASSYGGAYTDTQYF. The CDR3 DNA sequence: TGTGCCAGCAGTTACGGGGGGGCCTACACAGATACGCAGTATTTT.